This entry concerns a single T cell receptor (beta chain). The target antigen is unknown. The data are from a study of CD8+ T cells in alopecia areata. Study-level points and caveats: Mice showed clearer TCR sharing than patients did, a gap that was possibly HLA-related. Expanded CD8+ clones among the top 100, as well as scalp clonality, were significantly decreased by tofacitinib. The study found that many expanded lesional clones persisted in scalp and blood during tofacitinib.

Following extraction, RNA underwent reverse transcription to cDNA, which served as the sequencing template. Repertoires were generated with immunoSEQ multiplex PCR, while TCRdb's copy carries only in-frame clones and drops some. The table shows some 4,000 clones, with 70% occurring only once. The treatment here: oral pan-JAK inhibitor, 5-10 mg twice daily. Both peripheral blood and punch biopsies of lesional scalp skin were obtained from patients who had alopecia areata. The CDR3 covers 15 residues. Germline V gene lookup returns CDR1 MNHEY and CDR2 SVGAGI. V lost 4 bases, J lost 5 bases, and 17 bases lay in between.

The receptor's source is a human donor with alopecia areata. The chain uses TRBV6-5 and TRBJ1-1; D is ambiguous. Sample: skin, taken at week 24, from a patient treated with tofacitinib. The CDR3 region is CASSSLKAPRTEAFF. In DNA form, the CDR3 reads TGTGCCAGCAGTTCCCTAAAGGCGCCGAGGACTGAAGCTTTCTTT.